Each of the 10 T cell receptor beta chains below was sequenced from the same sample in a study of blood T cells in healthy people across ages. Sample-barcoded 5' priming and a J-beta primer mix drove a second PCR of roughly 6 to 12 cycles. TCRdb ran MiXCR on the 5' RACE reads and lists one entry per CDR3 protein. This sample has fewer than 800,000 distinct CDR3 sequences, with 20% to 25% found just once. The sample comprised blood. These receptors came from a man in his 70s in good health.

This clonotype has more than one count but fewer than ten. CDR3 protein: CASSQGGSGEKLFF. The CDR3 DNA follows: TGTGCCAGCAGCCAGGGGGGGAGTGGTGAAAAACTGTTTTTT. The chain recombines TRBV12-3 or TRBV12-4 with TRBJ1-4, with 7 bases identical to TRBD1. The CDR3 spans 14 residues. With 6 bases clipped from V and 7 bases from J, the junction kept 8 bases outside the gene matches.

The chain recombines TRBV11-2 with TRBJ2-5; D gene ambiguous. The CDR3 loop spans 15 amino acids. CDR1 SGHAT and CDR2 FQNNGV come from the germline V gene. V was clipped by 5 bases and J by 1 base, with 14 bases between them. The CDR3 reads CASSPQSSRQETQYF. The CDR3 DNA follows: TGTGCCAGCAGCCCCCAGTCAAGTCGCCAAGAGACCCAGTACTTC.

The chain employs TRBV20-1 and TRBJ2-1; maybe TRBD2 (5 bases). CDR1 and CDR2 from the germline V gene are DFQATT and SNEGSKA (reference sequence). The CDR3 runs to 18 residues. Trimming cost V 0 bases and J 2 bases, with 20 bases left between them. CDR3 sequence reads: CSARDTGRTPGAYNEQFF. In nucleotides, the CDR3 is TGCAGTGCTAGAGACACGGGTAGAACCCCCGGGGCCTACAATGAGCAGTTCTTC.

V and J are TRBV3-1 and TRBJ2-5; 7 nucleotides align to TRBD1. The J call may be mistaken, given a closer DNA end match to TRBJ2-1. The CDR3 runs to 14 residues. From germline, CDR1 is LGHDT and CDR2 YNNKEL (reference sequence). DNA for the CDR3: TGTGCCAGCAGGCAAAGACAGGGTACGAATGAGCAGTTCTTC. Its protein is CASRQRQGTNEQFF.

This clonotype was seen just once. A read error may explain this, as a much larger clone is one base away. The V and J genes are TRBV10-3 and TRBJ2-3, with D perhaps matching TRBD2 (5 bases). Germline CDR1 is ENHRY and CDR2 is SYGVKD. Trimming cost V 4 bases and J 0 bases, with 8 bases left between them. This CDR3 contains 14 residues. The chain's CDR3 is CAISGGGSTDTQYF. CDR3 sequence (DNA): TGTGCCATCAGTGGCGGCGGGAGCACAGATACGCAGTATTTT.

This clonotype turned up a few times. This chain uses TRBV11-2 with TRBJ2-1, with a possible D match to TRBD2 (6 bases). Per germline, CDR1 SGHAT and CDR2 FQNNGV. Trimming left V 1 base short and J 10 bases short, with 14 bases between. The CDR3 loop spans 14 amino acids. The CDR3 DNA reads TGTGCCAGCAGCTTAGCCGGGGGACCTTCGGAGCAGTTCTTC. Protein sequence: CASSLAGGPSEQFF.

This clonotype has only a few counts. CDR3 region: CAISDLAGAKNIQYF. CDR3 nucleotide sequence: TGTGCCATCAGTGATCTAGCGGGGGCCAAAAACATTCAGTACTTC. The chain combines TRBV10-3 with TRBJ2-4; 9 bases are shared with TRBD2. The germline V gene has CDR1 ENHRY and CDR2 SYGVKD. This CDR3 spans 15 amino acids. After removal of 3 bases from V and 1 base from J, the junction contained 1 base not matched to a gene.

About this clonotype itself: Germline is not matched at one junction end, which may reflect a read error. The chain links TRBV28 to TRBJ2-5; TRBD2 aligns across 10 bases. Germline CDR1 reads MDHEN; CDR2 reads SYDVKM. The CDR3 sequence is 14 residues long. This CDR3 is CANSLLAGVEIQYF. As DNA, the CDR3 is TGTGCCAACAGTCTTCTAGCGGGAGTAGAGATCCAGTACTTC. The entire variable domain, with the rest obtained from reference TRBV28 and TRBJ2-5, is as follows: DVKVTQSSRYLVKRTGEKVFLECVQDMDHENMFWYRQDPGLGLRLIYFSYDVKMKEKGDIPEGYSVSREKKERFSLILESASTNQTSMYLCANSLLAGVEIQYFGPGTRLLVL.

This clonotype showed up just a few times. One end of the junction does not line up with germline, which may come from a read error. J is TRBJ2-2 and V is TRBV2, with TRBD2 as a possible D gene (6 bases). CDR1 is SNHLY, CDR2 FYNNEI, per germline. The CDR3 has 12 residues. The CDR3 DNA reads TGTGCCAGCAGGGACGACACCGGGGGGCTGTTTTTT. Residues: CASRDDTGGLFF.

This clonotype was picked up a small number of times. The chain is built from TRBV20-1 and TRBJ2-7, with TRBD2 matching over 10 bases. V shed 7 bases, J shed 0 bases, and the junction held 9 bases outside the gene matches. The V gene's germline CDR1 is DFQATT and CDR2 SNEGSKA (reference sequence). The CDR3 runs to 15 residues. The CDR3 here is CSGGLAGANSYEQYF. In nucleotides, the CDR3 is TGCAGTGGGGGTCTAGCGGGAGCTAACTCCTACGAGCAGTACTTC.